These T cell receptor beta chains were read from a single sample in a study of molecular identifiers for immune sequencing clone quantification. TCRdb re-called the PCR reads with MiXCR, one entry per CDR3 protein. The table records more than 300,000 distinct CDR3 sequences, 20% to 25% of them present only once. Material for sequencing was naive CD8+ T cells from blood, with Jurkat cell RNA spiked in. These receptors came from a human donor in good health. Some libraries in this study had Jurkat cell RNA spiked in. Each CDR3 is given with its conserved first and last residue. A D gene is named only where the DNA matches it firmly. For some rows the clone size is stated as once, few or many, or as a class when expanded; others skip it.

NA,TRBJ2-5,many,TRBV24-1,TGTGCCACCAGTGATTGGACGGAGGCAGAGACCCAGTACTTC,CATSDWTEAETQYF
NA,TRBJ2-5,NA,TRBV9,TGTGCCAGCAGCCCTCCGAGTCAAGAGGCCCAGTACTTC,CASSPPSQEAQYF
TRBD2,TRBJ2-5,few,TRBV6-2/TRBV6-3,TGTGCCAGCAGTACGGGACTAGCGGTCCAAGAGACCCAGTACTTC,CASSTGLAVQETQYF
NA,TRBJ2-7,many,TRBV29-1,TGCAGCGTCGTGCCGGGCGGGGAATCAGCCTACGAGCAGTACTTC,CSVVPGGESAYEQYF
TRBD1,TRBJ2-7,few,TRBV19,TGTGCCAGTAGAACGACAGGGCGAACCGAGCAGTACTTC,CASRTTGRTEQYF
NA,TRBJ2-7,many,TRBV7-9,TGTGCCAGCAGCTTATTTATAGGACAGACCTACGAGCAGTACTTC,CASSLFIGQTYEQYF
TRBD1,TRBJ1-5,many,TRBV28,TGTGCCAGCAGCCCGGACAGGGTAGATCAGCCCCAGCATTTT,CASSPDRVDQPQHF
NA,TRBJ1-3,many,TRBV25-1,TGTGCCAGCGCTGCTGGAAACACCATATATTTT,CASAAGNTIYF
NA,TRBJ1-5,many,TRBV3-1,TGTGCCAGCAGCCAAGGACCAGATACTAGCAATCAGCCCCAGCATTTT,CASSQGPDTSNQPQHF
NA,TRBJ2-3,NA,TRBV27,TGTGCCAGCAGTTCAACTGATTCTCCTAGCATAGATACGCAGTATTTT,CASSSTDSPSIDTQYF
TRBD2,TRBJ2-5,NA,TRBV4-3,TGCGCCAGCAGCCAAGATATCACTAGCGGGAGGTACCAAGAGACCCAGTACTTC,CASSQDITSGRYQETQYF
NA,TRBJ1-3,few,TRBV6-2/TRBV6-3,TGTGCCAGCCACGACAGCTCTGGAAACACCATATATTTT,CASHDSSGNTIYF
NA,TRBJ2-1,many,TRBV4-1,TGCGCCAGCAGCCAAGATAGTATGACAGAGGATGAGCAGTTCTTC,CASSQDSMTEDEQFF
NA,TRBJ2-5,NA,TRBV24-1,TGTGCCACCAGTGATTTTGTGGACCTCCAAGAGACCCAGTACTTC,CATSDFVDLQETQYF
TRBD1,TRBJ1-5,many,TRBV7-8,TGTGCCAGCAGCTTAGCGGGGACAGGGAGCAATCAGCCCCAGCATTTT,CASSLAGTGSNQPQHF
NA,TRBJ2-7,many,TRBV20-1,TGCAGTGCGGACCTCCGGGACACCGGTTACGAGCAGTACTTC,CSADLRDTGYEQYF
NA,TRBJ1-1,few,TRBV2,TGTGCCAGCAGTGGTTACAGGATGAACACTGAAGCTTTCTTT,CASSGYRMNTEAFF
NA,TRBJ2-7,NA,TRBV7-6,TGTACCAGCAGCTTAGCGCTTGGAGGGCCCTCCTACGAGCAGTACTTC,CTSSLALGGPSYEQYF
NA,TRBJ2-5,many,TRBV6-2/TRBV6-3,TGTGCCAGCAGCACCGCCGCGGGATTACCACCCCAGTACTTC,CASSTAAGLPPQYF
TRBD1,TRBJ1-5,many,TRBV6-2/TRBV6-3,TGTGCCAGCAGCTCGGACAGGGGGCGATTTTATCAGCCCCAGCATTTT,CASSSDRGRFYQPQHF
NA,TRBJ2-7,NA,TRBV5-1,TGCGCCGGCAGCTTTGTCATAGTTTGGACAATGGGGCAGTACTTC,CAGSFVIVWTMGQYF
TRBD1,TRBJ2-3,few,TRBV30,TGTGCCTGGAGCGGAACCGGGACAGGGGGAGATACGCAGTATTTT,CAWSGTGTGGDTQYF
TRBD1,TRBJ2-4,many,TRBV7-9,TGTGCCAGCAGCTCGACAGGGTGGAACATTCAGTACTTC,CASSSTGWNIQYF
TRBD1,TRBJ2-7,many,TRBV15,TGTGCCACCAGTCCGGACAGGGGTTACGAGCAGTACTTC,CATSPDRGYEQYF
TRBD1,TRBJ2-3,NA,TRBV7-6,TGTGCCAGCTGCTCTACGGGGACAGTTGTAGTGGATACGCAGTATTTT,CASCSTGTVVVDTQYF
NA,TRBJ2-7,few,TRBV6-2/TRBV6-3,TGTGCCAGCAGTTACGGTTCGTCCCACGAGCAGTACTTC,CASSYGSSHEQYF
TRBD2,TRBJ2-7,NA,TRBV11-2,TGTGCCTGCAGCCCCGGGACTAGCGGCTACGAGCAGTACTTC,CACSPGTSGYEQYF
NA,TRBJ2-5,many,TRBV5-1,TGCGCCAGCAGCACCGGGACAAACCAAGAGACCCAGTACTTC,CASSTGTNQETQYF
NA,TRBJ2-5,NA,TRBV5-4,TGTGCCAGCAGCTTCGGGCCAGAGAAGGAGACCCAGTACTTC,CASSFGPEKETQYF
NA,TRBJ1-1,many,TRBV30,TGTGCCTGGGAACGAACTCTTCGCACTGAAGCTTTCTTT,CAWERTLRTEAFF
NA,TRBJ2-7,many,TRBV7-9,TGTGCCAGCAGCTTAGCCTCGGGTGGAGGCGAGCAGTACTTC,CASSLASGGGEQYF
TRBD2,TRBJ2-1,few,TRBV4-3,TGCGCCAGCAGCCAAGTTAGCGGGGGGGCGGGAGAGCAGTTCTTC,CASSQVSGGAGEQFF
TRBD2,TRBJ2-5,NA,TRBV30,TGTGCCTGGAGTTCTAGCGGGAGTACCCAGTACTTC,CAWSSSGSTQYF
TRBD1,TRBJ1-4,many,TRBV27,TGTGCCAGCAGAGACAGGGGGCAGGAAAAACTGTTTTTT,CASRDRGQEKLFF
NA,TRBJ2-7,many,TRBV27,TGTGCCAGCACCGTAGTCGGGGGGACAGGACCCTACGAGCAGTACTTC,CASTVVGGTGPYEQYF
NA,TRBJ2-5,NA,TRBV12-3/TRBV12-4,TGTGCCACCTCGTGGGGCAGTCGAGAGACCCAGTACTTC,CATSWGSRETQYF
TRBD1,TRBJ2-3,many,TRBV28,TGTGCCAGCAGTCCCGAAACCGGGACAGGGCTTTCTAGCACAGATACGCAGTATTTT,CASSPETGTGLSSTDTQYF
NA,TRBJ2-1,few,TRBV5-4,TGTGCCAGCAGCTTGCCACCCGGGGTTTTGGCCTACAATGAGCAGTTCTTC,CASSLPPGVLAYNEQFF
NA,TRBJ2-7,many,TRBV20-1,TGCAGTGCAGACGCTAGGGATGAGAACGAGCAGTACTTC,CSADARDENEQYF
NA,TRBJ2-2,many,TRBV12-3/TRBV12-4,TGTGCCAGCAGTCCGACTAAATTCGGTACCGGGGAGCTGTTTTTT,CASSPTKFGTGELFF
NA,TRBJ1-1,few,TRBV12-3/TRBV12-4,TGTGCCAGCCTGATCCGGGACGAGGGGATGAACACTGAAGCTTTCTTT,CASLIRDEGMNTEAFF
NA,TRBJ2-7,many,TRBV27,TGTGCCAGCGGTACAATGGCGGACGAGCAGTACTTC,CASGTMADEQYF
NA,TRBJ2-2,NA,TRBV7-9,TGTGCCAGCAGCTTAGGCTGGGACACCGGGGAGCTGTTTTTT,CASSLGWDTGELFF
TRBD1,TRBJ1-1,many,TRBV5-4,TGTGCCAGCAGCGGGGGGGACAGTAAAGCTTTCTTT,CASSGGDSKAFF
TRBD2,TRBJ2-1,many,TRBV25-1,TGTGCCAGCAGTGTGAGCGGGAGTCTCGACAATGAGCAGTTCTTC,CASSVSGSLDNEQFF
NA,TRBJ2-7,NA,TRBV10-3,TGTGCCATCAGTGAGGAGGAAAAAGGCTACGAGCAGTACTTC,CAISEEEKGYEQYF
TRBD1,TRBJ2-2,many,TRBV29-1,TGCAGCGTCTATCGACAGGGCACCGGGGAGCTGTTTTTT,CSVYRQGTGELFF
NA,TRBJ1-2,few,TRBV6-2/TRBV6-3,TGTGCCAGCAGTTCGGACAGTCACTATGGCTACACCTTC,CASSSDSHYGYTF
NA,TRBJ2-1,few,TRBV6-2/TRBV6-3,TGTGCCAGCAGTTACCCGGAGACTGGGGACTACAATGAGCAGTTCTTC,CASSYPETGDYNEQFF
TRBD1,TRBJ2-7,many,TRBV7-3,TGTGCCAGCAGCTTAACGGGACAGGGGGTCCACGAGCAGTACTTC,CASSLTGQGVHEQYF
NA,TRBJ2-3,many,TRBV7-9,TGTGCCAGCAGCCAGGGCTCTCGGACAGATACGCAGTATTTT,CASSQGSRTDTQYF
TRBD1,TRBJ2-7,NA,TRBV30,TGTGCCTGGGGTGTAAGGGGGCGCTTAGGGGAGCAGTACTTC,CAWGVRGRLGEQYF
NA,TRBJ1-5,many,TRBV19,TGTGCCAGTAGTTCTGGTGGTAGGAGCAATCAGCCCCAGCATTTT,CASSSGGRSNQPQHF
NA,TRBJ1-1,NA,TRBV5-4,TGTGCCAGCGGAACTTCTGGTGAAGCTTTCTTT,CASGTSGEAFF
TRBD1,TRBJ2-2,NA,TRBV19,TGTGCCAGTAGTATAAACCACGCACAGGGGACGAACGGGGAGCTGTTTTTT,CASSINHAQGTNGELFF
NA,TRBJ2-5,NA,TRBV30,TGTGCCTGGCGCAGAATTGGGGAGACCCGGTACTTC,CAWRRIGETRYF
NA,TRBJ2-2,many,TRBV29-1,TGCAGCGATGCACCCCGGGTTGCCGGGGAGCTGTTTTTT,CSDAPRVAGELFF
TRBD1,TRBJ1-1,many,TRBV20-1,TGCAGTGCTAGAGACAGGGACAGGGCTAGCACTGAAGCTTTCTTT,CSARDRDRASTEAFF